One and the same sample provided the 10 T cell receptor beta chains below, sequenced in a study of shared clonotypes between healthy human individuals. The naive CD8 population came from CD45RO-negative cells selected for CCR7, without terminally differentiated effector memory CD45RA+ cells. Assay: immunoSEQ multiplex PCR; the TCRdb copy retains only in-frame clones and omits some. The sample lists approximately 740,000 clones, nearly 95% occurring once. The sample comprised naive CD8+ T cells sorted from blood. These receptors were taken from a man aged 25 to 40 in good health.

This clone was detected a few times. The CDR3 bases are TGTGCCTGGCTAGCGGGAGAAGCCAAAAACATTCAGTACTTC. Its protein is CAWLAGEAKNIQYF. This rearrangement joins TRBV2 to TRBJ2-4; 10 bases align to TRBD2. V was clipped by 11 bases and J by 0 bases; unmatched bases: 4. Looked up from germline, CDR1 is SNHLY and CDR2 is FYNNEI. The CDR3 sequence is 14 residues long. The entire variable domain, with the rest obtained from reference TRBV2 and TRBJ2-4, is as follows: EPEVTQTPSHQVTQMGQEVILRCVPISNHLYFYWYRQILGQKVEFLVSFYNNEISEKSEIFDDQFSVERPDGSNFTLKIRSTKLEDSAMYFCAWLAGEAKNIQYFGAGTRLSVL.

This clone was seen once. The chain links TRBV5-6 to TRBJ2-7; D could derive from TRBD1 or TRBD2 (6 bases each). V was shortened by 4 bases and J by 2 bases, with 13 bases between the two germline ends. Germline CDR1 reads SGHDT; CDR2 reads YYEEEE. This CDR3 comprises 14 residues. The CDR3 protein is CASSPGARAYEQYF. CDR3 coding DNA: TGTGCCAGCAGCCCGGGGGCTAGGGCCTACGAGCAGTACTTC.

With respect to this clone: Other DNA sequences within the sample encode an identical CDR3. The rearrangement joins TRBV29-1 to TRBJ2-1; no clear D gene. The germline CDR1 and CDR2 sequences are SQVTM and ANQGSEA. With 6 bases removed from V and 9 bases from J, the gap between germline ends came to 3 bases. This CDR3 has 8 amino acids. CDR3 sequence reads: CSVSEQFF. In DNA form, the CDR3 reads TGCAGCGTCAGTGAGCAGTTCTTC.

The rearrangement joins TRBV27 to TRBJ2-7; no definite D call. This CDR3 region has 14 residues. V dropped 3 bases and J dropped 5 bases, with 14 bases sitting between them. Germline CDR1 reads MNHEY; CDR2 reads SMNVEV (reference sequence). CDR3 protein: CASSFFMGRDEQYF. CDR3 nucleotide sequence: TGTGCCAGCAGTTTTTTCATGGGTAGAGACGAGCAGTACTTC.

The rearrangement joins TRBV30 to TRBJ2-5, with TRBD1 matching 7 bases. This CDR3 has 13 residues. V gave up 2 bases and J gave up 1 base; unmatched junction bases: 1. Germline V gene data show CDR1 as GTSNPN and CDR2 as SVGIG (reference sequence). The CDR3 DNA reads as TGTGCCTGGAGTACAGGGGTCCAAGAGACCCAGTACTTC. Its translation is CAWSTGVQETQYF.

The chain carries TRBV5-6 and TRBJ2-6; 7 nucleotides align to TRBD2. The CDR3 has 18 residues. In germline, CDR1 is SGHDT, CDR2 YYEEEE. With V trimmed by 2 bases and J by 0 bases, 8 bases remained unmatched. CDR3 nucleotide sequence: TGTGCCAGCAGCTTCACTAGCGCTTGGATCTCTGGGGCCAACGTCCTGACTTTC. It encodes CASSFTSAWISGANVLTF.

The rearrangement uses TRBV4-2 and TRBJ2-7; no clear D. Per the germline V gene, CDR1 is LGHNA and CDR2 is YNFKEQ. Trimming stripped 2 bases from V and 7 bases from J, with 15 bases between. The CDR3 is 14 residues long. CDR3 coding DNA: TGTGCCAGCAGCCAACTCGGACCAAATACAGAGCAGTACTTC. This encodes CASSQLGPNTEQYF.

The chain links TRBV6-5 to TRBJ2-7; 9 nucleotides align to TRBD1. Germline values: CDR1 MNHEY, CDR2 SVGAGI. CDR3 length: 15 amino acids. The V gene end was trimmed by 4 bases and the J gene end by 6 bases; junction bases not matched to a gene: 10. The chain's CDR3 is CASSSPGQGGREQYF. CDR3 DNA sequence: TGTGCCAGCAGTTCTCCGGGACAGGGAGGCCGCGAGCAGTACTTC.

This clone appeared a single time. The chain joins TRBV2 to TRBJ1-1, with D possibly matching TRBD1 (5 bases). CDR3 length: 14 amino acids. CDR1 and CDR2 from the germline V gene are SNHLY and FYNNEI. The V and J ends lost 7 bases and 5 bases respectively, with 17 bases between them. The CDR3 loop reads CASNGGGGRTEAFF. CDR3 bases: TGTGCCAGCAATGGGGGAGGCGGGCGGACTGAAGCTTTCTTT.

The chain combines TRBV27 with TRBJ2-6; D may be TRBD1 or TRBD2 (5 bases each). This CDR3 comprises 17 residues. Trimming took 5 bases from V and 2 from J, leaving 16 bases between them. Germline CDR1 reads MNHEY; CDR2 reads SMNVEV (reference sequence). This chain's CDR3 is CASSKGTPGPGANVLTF. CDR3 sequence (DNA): TGTGCCAGCAGTAAGGGTACACCGGGACCTGGGGCCAACGTCCTGACTTTC.